The clone carrying this T cell receptor (beta chain) appeared a single time. Its antigen is still unknown. Researchers ran the PCR with 60 Vbeta and 13 Jbeta primers. The protocol was immunoSEQ multiplex PCR, while the TCRdb copy is restricted to in-frame clones and leaves out a portion. The sample lists under 150,000 clones, about 80% seen once, with around 4.9% in the top ten. The source of the sample is a study of cytomegalovirus exposure and HLA in healthy donors. Study-wide points: Researchers catalogued 160 or so TCR beta chains as cytomegalovirus-associated. Indistinguishable V segments, including TRBV6-2 and TRBV6-3, were excluded. A missense DCLRE1C variant was associated with V- and J-gene trimming of TCR beta chains in a later analysis, and an independent cohort replicated the association. A classifier reportedly called cytomegalovirus status with high sensitivity and specificity.

Trimming shortened V by 2 bases and J by 2 bases, and 16 bases separated the two germline ends. Germline CDR1 and CDR2: KGHSH and LQKENI. The CDR3 extends over 16 amino acids. The TCR comes from a male donor in good health and CMV-seronegative. Sequenced input: PBMCs. The chain joins TRBV18 to TRBJ2-7; maybe TRBD1 (5 bases). The CDR3 protein is CASSPVPGQTPYEQYF. The CDR3 DNA follows: TGTGCCAGCTCACCAGTCCCAGGGCAAACGCCCTACGAGCAGTACTTC. Filled out from reference TRBV18 and TRBJ2-7, the complete variable domain reads NAGVMQNPRHLVRRRGQEARLRCSPMKGHSHVYWYRQLPEEGLKFMVYLQKENIIDESGMPKERFSAEFPKEGPSILRIQQVVRGDSAAYFCASSPVPGQTPYEQYFGPGTRLTVT.